The 23 T cell receptor beta chains below all came from one sample that was sequenced in a study of persistence of HIV-infected CD4 T cells. Sequencing used immunoSEQ version 4 in survey mode. Measured with immunoSEQ multiplex PCR; TCRdb has only the in-frame clones, and not every one. The data show fewer than 30,000 clones, roughly 82% seen once. The stimulus was lysate of CMV-infected fibroblasts, about 10 ug/mL. CD40L-negative CD69-negative CD45RO-high memory CD4+ T cells were sorted as populations depleted of antigen-responding cells. These TCRs are of unknown antigen specificity. The specimen was CD4+ T cells sorted from PBMCs after roughly 19-hour stimulation, collected from a patient who received antiretroviral therapy. These receptors were collected from an adult man with HIV who was CMV-seropositive.

This clone was seen only once. The rearrangement uses TRBV7-2 and TRBJ2-7; D is undetermined. V dropped 2 bases and J dropped 2 bases, with 7 bases sitting between them. CDR3 length equals 13 residues. Per germline, CDR1 SGHTA and CDR2 FQGNSA. CDR3 in DNA: TGTGCCAGCAGCTTAAACAGCGCCTACGAGCAGTACTTC. Translating gives CASSLNSAYEQYF.

The chain couples TRBV5-1 to TRBJ2-3; D may be TRBD2 (6 bases). Trimming stripped 1 base from V and 3 bases from J, with 12 bases between. This CDR3 has 15 residues. Looked up from germline, CDR1 is SGHRS and CDR2 is YFSETQ. The CDR3 coding sequence is TGCGCCAGCAGCTTGTTTACCGGGGGTACAGATACGCAGTATTTT. It yields the protein CASSLFTGGTDTQYF.

This chain joins TRBV21-1 and TRBJ2-2; the D call TRBD1 from the table was never checked on the DNA. TRBV21-1 is given as a pseudogene. The CDR3 sequence is 18 residues long. The CDR3 loop reads CASAPPDRDDPGPGELFF. The CDR3, as DNA: TGTGCCAGCGCCCCCCCAGACAGGGACGATCCTGGTCCCGGGGAGCTGTTTTTT.

For the CDR3, the DNA is TGTGCCAGCAGCTCGGGACTAGCGGGGGCGAAGGCCTACAATGAGCAGTTCTTC. Translation: CASSSGLAGAKAYNEQFF. The genes are TRBV5-4 and TRBJ2-1; the match to TRBD2 covers 14 bases. V gave up 3 bases and J gave up 2 bases; unmatched junction bases: 7. The germline V gene has CDR1 SGHNT and CDR2 YYREEE (reference sequence). The CDR3 has 18 residues.

The chain joins TRBV2 to TRBJ2-7; either TRBD1 or TRBD2 may fit D (5 bases each). The CDR3 length is 11 residues. Between the trimmed V and J ends, which lost 4 bases and 4 bases, there was a span of 5 bases. Germline CDR1 reads SNHLY; CDR2 reads FYNNEI. CDR3 bases: TGTGCCAGCAGTGGGGGGTACGAGCAGTACTTC. It is translated as CASSGGYEQYF. The full variable domain, its missing parts supplied by reference TRBV2 and TRBJ2-7, is EPEVTQTPSHQVTQMGQEVILRCVPISNHLYFYWYRQILGQKVEFLVSFYNNEISEKSEIFDDQFSVERPDGSNFTLKIRSTKLEDSAMYFCASSGGYEQYFGPGTRLTVT.

This chain links TRBV3-1 (or the pseudogene TRBV3-2) with TRBJ1-1; D unresolved. The CDR3 has 15 amino acids. Trimming shortened V by 1 base and J by 0 bases, and 9 bases separated the two germline ends. CDR1 and CDR2 from the germline V gene are LGHDT and YNNKEL (reference sequence). DNA of the CDR3: TGTGCCAGCAGCCAAGGAAATGTCGTGAACACTGAAGCTTTCTTT. It is translated as CASSQGNVVNTEAFF.

CDR3 nucleotide sequence: TGTGCCAGCAGCTTCCAGGGGAACACTGAAGCTTTCTTT. Translated, it gives CASSFQGNTEAFF. The chain couples TRBV7-6 to TRBJ1-1; D perhaps matches TRBD1 (5 bases). CDR1 and CDR2 from the germline V gene are SGHVS and FNYEAQ. Trimming removed 3 bases from V and 1 base from J, with 6 bases in between. The CDR3 spans 13 residues. The full variable domain, rest sourced from reference TRBV7-6 and TRBJ1-1, is GAGVSQSPRYKVTKRGQDVALRCDPISGHVSLYWYRQALGQGPEFLTYFNYEAQQDKSGLPNDRFSAERPEGSISTLTIQRTEQRDSAMYRCASSFQGNTEAFFGQGTRLTVV.

The V call is TRBV2, the J call TRBJ1-3, with a tentative D call TRBD1 (6 bases). Germline loops: CDR1 SNHLY, CDR2 FYNNEI. V lost 8 bases and J 4 bases, leaving 15 bases between the germline ends. The length of the CDR3 is 14 residues. The CDR3 here is CASRVGGYGNTIYF. CDR3 in DNA: TGTGCCAGCCGGGTAGGGGGATACGGAAACACCATATATTTT.

This chain joins TRBV5-5 and TRBJ1-6; 7 bases map to TRBD1. After removal of 1 base from V and 9 bases from J, the junction contained 7 bases not matched to a gene. Germline-derived CDR1 and CDR2 are SGHKS and YYEKEE (reference sequence). This CDR3 is built from 15 residues. The CDR3 protein is CASSLSTGQGSPLHF. As DNA, the CDR3 is TGTGCCAGCAGCTTGTCGACAGGGCAGGGTTCACCCCTCCACTTT.

The rearrangement links TRBV6-5 to TRBJ1-2; 7 nucleotides match TRBD1. With 6 bases clipped from V and 8 bases from J, the junction kept 12 bases outside the gene matches. CDR1 and CDR2 from the germline V gene are MNHEY and SVGAGI. The CDR3 contains 14 residues. Here the CDR3 DNA reads TGTGCCAGCAGGTCGGGACAGAGGAGCGGAGGCTACACCTTC. It is translated as CASRSGQRSGGYTF.

The J gene is TRBJ2-3, the V gene TRBV15, with 7 bases lining up with TRBD2. Losses at the gene ends were 1 base for V and 2 bases for J; bases not matched to a gene: 3. The germline CDR1 and CDR2 sequences are LNHNV and YYDKDF (reference sequence). The CDR3 runs 15 residues. CDR3 loop: CATSRVKRDTDTQYF. As DNA, the CDR3 is TGTGCCACCAGCAGAGTCAAGCGGGACACAGATACGCAGTATTTT.

The J gene is TRBJ2-7, the V gene TRBV10-3; TRBD1 might be the D (5 bases). The germline V gene encodes CDR1 ENHRY and CDR2 SYGVKD. The CDR3 length is 12 residues. Trimming removed 9 bases at V and 2 bases at J, with 11 bases between. The CDR3 loop reads CAIAARAYEQYF. As DNA, the CDR3 is TGTGCCATTGCCGCCAGGGCCTACGAGCAGTACTTC.

The chain joins TRBV19 to TRBJ2-4; 11 nucleotides match TRBD1. The CDR3 covers 14 residues. Germline CDR1 reads LNHDA; CDR2 reads SQIVND (reference sequence). V was pared by 5 bases and J by 5 bases, with 2 bases of the junction left unmatched. CDR3 sequence: CASSGTGGENIQYF. As DNA, the CDR3 is TGTGCCAGTAGTGGGACAGGGGGGGAAAACATTCAGTACTTC.

This clone was seen a single time. CDR3 coding DNA: TGTGCCAGCTCACCCAGGGGGGACGACACAGATACGCAGTATTTT. It translates to CASSPRGDDTDTQYF. The gene calls are TRBV18 and TRBJ2-3; D might be TRBD1 (7 bases). Germline V gene sequence: CDR1 KGHSH, CDR2 LQKENI. Trimming pared 3 bases from V and 2 bases from J, leaving 12 bases between. This CDR3 is 15 amino acids long. Filled out from reference TRBV18 and TRBJ2-3, the complete variable domain reads NAGVMQNPRHLVRRRGQEARLRCSPMKGHSHVYWYRQLPEEGLKFMVYLQKENIIDESGMPKERFSAEFPKEGPSILRIQQVVRGDSAAYFCASSPRGDDTDTQYFGPGTRLTVL.

The chain links TRBV9 to TRBJ2-1, with 7 bases identical to TRBD1. This CDR3 is 16 amino acids long. Germline V CDR1 and CDR2: SGDLS, YYNGEE. Trimming at V came to 0 bases and at J to 6 bases, leaving 9 bases not matched to a gene. CDR3: CASSVAYGQVGNEQFF. In DNA form, the CDR3 reads TGTGCCAGCAGCGTAGCTTACGGACAGGTAGGCAATGAGCAGTTCTTC.

The chain links TRBV6-4 to TRBJ2-2; 9 bases are shared with TRBD1. The germline V gene has CDR1 MRHNA and CDR2 SNTAGT. Trimming removed 6 bases from V and 2 bases from J; junction bases left unmatched: 7. CDR3 length equals 16 residues. The CDR3 reads CASRGTGGLNTGELFF. CDR3 DNA sequence: TGTGCCAGCAGAGGTACAGGGGGCCTCAACACCGGGGAGCTGTTTTTT.

This chain joins TRBV5-1 and TRBJ2-3; 8 bases fit TRBD2. V shed 3 bases and J 0 bases; nucleotides not matched to a gene: 12. The germline gives CDR1 SGHRS, CDR2 YFSETQ. This CDR3 has 18 residues. The chain's CDR3 is CASSSGLAGPASTDTQYF. Written as DNA, the CDR3 is TGCGCCAGCAGCTCTGGGTTAGCGGGGCCCGCTAGCACAGATACGCAGTATTTT.

The V gene is TRBV3-1 (or the pseudogene TRBV3-2), the J gene TRBJ1-6; weak D call: TRBD1 (5 bases). The length of the CDR3 is 14 residues. CDR1 and CDR2 (germline): LGHDT, YNNKEL (reference sequence). Trimming took 0 bases from V and 6 from J, leaving 6 bases between them. CDR3 amino acids: CASSQDRGNSPLHF. Written as DNA, the CDR3 is TGTGCCAGCAGCCAAGATAGGGGTAATTCACCCCTCCACTTT.

The V and J genes are TRBV6-1 and TRBJ1-3, with D perhaps matching TRBD1 (5 bases). This CDR3 has 16 amino acids. Germline V gene lookup returns CDR1 MNHNS and CDR2 SASEGT. Between the trimmed V and J ends, which lost 5 bases and 0 bases, there was a span of 14 bases. The CDR3 here is CASSKDSLRSGNTIYF. The CDR3 region has the DNA TGTGCCAGCAGTAAAGACAGCCTACGCTCTGGAAACACCATATATTTT.

This clone appeared a few times. J is TRBJ1-5 and V is TRBV2, with 7 bases that match TRBD1. The length of the CDR3 is 14 residues. From germline, CDR1 is SNHLY and CDR2 FYNNEI. V lost 6 bases, J lost 2 bases, and 4 bases stayed unmatched. CDR3 loop: CASSWTGGNQPQHF. The CDR3 DNA sequence: TGTGCCAGCAGCTGGACAGGTGGCAATCAGCCCCAGCATTTT.

This chain connects TRBV5-4 to TRBJ2-2, with 7 positions matching TRBD1. The germline CDR1 and CDR2 sequences are SGHNT and YYREEE (reference sequence). There are 18 residues in the CDR3. With 6 bases clipped from V and 0 bases from J, the junction kept 14 bases outside the gene matches. In nucleotides, the CDR3 is TGTGCCAGCATCGTCGAGCCCCCGGGACAGTCGAACACCGGGGAGCTGTTTTTT. Encoded protein: CASIVEPPGQSNTGELFF.

The V and J genes are TRBV7-6 and TRBJ2-7, with D tentatively TRBD2 (6 bases). This CDR3 region has 14 residues. The V end was cut by 1 base, the J end by 2 bases, with 9 bases between. Per the germline V gene, CDR1 is SGHVS and CDR2 is FNYEAQ. The CDR3 loop is CASSLVAGPYEQYF. The CDR3 region has the DNA TGTGCCAGCAGCTTAGTTGCGGGACCCTACGAGCAGTACTTC.

The chain recombines TRBV9 with TRBJ2-3; 10 bases align to TRBD2. The V gene end was trimmed by 4 bases and the J gene end by 2 bases; junction bases not matched to a gene: 4. The germline gives CDR1 SGDLS, CDR2 YYNGEE. This CDR3 is 15 amino acids long. In DNA, the CDR3 is TGTGCCAGCAGCTTACTAGCGGGGTTCACAGATACGCAGTATTTT. Translated: CASSLLAGFTDTQYF.